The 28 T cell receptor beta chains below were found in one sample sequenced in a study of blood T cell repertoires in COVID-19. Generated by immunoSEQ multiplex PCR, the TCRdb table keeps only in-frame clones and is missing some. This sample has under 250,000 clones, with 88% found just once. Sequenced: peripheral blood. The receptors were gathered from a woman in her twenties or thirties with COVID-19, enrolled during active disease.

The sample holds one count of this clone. DNA for the CDR3: TGTGCCAGCAGTGAGACAGGGGATCGCTCCTACAATGAGCAGTTCTTC. This sequence encodes CASSETGDRSYNEQFF. This chain links TRBV6-4 with TRBJ2-1; 8 nucleotides match TRBD1. CDR1 is MRHNA and CDR2 is SNTAGT in the germline V gene. The CDR3 loop spans 16 amino acids. Germline trimming cut 3 bases from V and 0 bases from J; bases unmatched to any gene: 4.

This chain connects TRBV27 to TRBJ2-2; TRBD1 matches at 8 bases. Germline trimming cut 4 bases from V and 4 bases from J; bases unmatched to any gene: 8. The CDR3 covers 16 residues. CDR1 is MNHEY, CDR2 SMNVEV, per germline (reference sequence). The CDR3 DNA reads TGTGCCAGCAGTTCGTACGACAGGGGCGGCACCGGGGAGCTGTTTTTT. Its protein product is CASSSYDRGGTGELFF.

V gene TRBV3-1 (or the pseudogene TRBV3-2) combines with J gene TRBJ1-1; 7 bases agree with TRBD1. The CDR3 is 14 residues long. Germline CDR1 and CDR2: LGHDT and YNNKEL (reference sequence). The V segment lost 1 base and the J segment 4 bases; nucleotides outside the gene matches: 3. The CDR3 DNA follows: TGTGCCAGCAGCCAAGTATCAGGGGGCACTGAAGCTTTCTTT. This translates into CASSQVSGGTEAFF.

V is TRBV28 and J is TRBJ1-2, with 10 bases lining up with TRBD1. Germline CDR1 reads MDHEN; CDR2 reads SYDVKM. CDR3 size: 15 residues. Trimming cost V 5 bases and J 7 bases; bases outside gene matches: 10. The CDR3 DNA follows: TGTGCCAGCAGTGGGCACGGGACAGGGGAAATTGGCTACACCTTC. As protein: CASSGHGTGEIGYTF.

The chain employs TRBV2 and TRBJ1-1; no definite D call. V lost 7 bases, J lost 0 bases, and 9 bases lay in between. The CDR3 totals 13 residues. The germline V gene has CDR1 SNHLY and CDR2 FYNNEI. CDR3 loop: CASTREVNTEAFF. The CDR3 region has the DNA TGTGCCAGCACCCGGGAGGTGAACACTGAAGCTTTCTTT. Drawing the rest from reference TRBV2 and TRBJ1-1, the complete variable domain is EPEVTQTPSHQVTQMGQEVILRCVPISNHLYFYWYRQILGQKVEFLVSFYNNEISEKSEIFDDQFSVERPDGSNFTLKIRSTKLEDSAMYFCASTREVNTEAFFGQGTRLTVV.

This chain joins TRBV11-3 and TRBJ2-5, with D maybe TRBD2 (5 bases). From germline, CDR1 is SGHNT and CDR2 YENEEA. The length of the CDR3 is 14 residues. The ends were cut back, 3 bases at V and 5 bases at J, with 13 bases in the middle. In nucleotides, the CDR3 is TGTGCCAGCAGCTTCATGAGAGGGAGTGAGACCCAGTACTTC. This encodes CASSFMRGSETQYF.

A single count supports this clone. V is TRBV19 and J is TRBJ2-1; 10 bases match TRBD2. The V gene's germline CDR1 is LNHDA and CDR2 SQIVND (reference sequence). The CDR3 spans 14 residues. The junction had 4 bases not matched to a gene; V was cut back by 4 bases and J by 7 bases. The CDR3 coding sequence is TGTGCCAGTAGTAGCCTAGCGGGAGCGAATGAGCAGTTCTTC. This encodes CASSSLAGANEQFF.

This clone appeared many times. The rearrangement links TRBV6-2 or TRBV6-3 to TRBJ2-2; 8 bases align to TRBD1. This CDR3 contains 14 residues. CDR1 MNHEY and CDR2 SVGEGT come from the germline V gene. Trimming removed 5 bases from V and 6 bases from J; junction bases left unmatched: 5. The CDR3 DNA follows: TGTGCCAGCAGTCCGACAGGGGAGGCCGGGGAGCTGTTTTTT. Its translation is CASSPTGEAGELFF.

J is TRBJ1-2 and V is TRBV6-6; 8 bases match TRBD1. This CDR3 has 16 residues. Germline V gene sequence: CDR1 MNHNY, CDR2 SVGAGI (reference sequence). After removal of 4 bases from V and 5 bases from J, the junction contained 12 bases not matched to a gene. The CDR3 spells CASSFRADRVFYGYTF. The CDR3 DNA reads TGTGCCAGCAGTTTCCGGGCGGACAGGGTCTTTTATGGCTACACCTTC.

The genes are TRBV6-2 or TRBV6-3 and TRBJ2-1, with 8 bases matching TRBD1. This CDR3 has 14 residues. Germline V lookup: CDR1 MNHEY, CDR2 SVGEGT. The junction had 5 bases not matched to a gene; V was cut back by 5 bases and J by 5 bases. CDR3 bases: TGTGCCAGCAGTCCCGGACAGGGCCACAATGAGCAGTTCTTC. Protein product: CASSPGQGHNEQFF.

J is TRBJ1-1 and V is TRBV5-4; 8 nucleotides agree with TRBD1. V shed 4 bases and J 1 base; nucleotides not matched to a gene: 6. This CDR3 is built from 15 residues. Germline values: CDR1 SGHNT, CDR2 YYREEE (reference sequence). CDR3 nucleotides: TGTGCCAGCAGCCTTGACAGGGGAAAGAACACTGAAGCTTTCTTT. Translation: CASSLDRGKNTEAFF.

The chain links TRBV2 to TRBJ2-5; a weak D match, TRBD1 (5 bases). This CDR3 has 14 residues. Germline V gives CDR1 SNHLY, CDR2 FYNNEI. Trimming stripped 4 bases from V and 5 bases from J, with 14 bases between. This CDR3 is CASSGTWGRETQYF. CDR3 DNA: TGTGCCAGCAGTGGGACATGGGGCAGGGAGACCCAGTACTTC.

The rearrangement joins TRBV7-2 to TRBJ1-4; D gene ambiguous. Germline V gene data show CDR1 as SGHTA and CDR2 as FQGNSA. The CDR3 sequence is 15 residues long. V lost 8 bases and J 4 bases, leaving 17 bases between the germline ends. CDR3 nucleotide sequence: TGTGCCAGCGGAAAGCGACCGCATAGTAATGAAAAACTGTTTTTT. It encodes CASGKRPHSNEKLFF.

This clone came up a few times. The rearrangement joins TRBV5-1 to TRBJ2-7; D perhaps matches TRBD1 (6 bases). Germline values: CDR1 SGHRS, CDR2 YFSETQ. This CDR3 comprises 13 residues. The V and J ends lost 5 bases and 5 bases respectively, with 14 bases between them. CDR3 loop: CASRFRGPNEQYF. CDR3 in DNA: TGCGCCAGCAGGTTCAGGGGACCGAACGAGCAGTACTTC.

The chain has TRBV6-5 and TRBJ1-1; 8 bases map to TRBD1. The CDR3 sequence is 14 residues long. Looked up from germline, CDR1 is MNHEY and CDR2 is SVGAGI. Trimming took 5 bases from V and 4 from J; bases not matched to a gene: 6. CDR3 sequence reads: CASSPTGAITEAFF. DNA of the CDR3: TGTGCCAGCAGTCCGACAGGGGCCATCACTGAAGCTTTCTTT.

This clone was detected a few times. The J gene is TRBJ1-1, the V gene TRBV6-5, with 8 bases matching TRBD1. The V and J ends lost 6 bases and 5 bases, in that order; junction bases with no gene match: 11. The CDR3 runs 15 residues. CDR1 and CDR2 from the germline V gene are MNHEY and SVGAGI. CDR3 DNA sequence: TGTGCCAGCAGGCGTACAGGGGGAATAGGGACTGAAGCTTTCTTT. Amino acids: CASRRTGGIGTEAFF.

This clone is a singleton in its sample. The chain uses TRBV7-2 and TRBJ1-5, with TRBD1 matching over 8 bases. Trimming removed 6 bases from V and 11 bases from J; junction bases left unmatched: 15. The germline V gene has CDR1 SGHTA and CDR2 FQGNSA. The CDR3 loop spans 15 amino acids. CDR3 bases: TGTGCCAGCAGGGGTGGGACAGGACCAAATGTAGCCCAGCATTTT. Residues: CASRGGTGPNVAQHF.

CDR3 nucleotides: TGTGCCAGCAGTAAGGACAGGGAGAATTCACCCCTCCACTTT. It encodes CASSKDRENSPLHF. The chain couples TRBV27 to TRBJ1-6; 8 bases line up with TRBD1. Trimming took 5 bases from V and 7 from J; bases not matched to a gene: 4. This CDR3 contains 14 residues. Germline-derived CDR1 and CDR2 are MNHEY and SMNVEV (reference sequence).

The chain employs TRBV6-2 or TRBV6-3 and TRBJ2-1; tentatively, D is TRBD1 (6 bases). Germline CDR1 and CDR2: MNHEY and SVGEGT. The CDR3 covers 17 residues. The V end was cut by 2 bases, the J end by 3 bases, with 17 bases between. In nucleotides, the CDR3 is TGTGCCAGCAGTTACGCCTACAGGGTCGCATTCTACAATGAGCAGTTCTTC. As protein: CASSYAYRVAFYNEQFF.

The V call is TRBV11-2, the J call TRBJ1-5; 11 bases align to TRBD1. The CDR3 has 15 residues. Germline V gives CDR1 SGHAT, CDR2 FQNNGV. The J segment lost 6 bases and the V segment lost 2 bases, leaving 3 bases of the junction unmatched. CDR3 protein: CASSLTGTGGQPQHF. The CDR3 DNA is TGTGCCAGCAGCTTAACCGGGACAGGGGGTCAGCCCCAGCATTTT.

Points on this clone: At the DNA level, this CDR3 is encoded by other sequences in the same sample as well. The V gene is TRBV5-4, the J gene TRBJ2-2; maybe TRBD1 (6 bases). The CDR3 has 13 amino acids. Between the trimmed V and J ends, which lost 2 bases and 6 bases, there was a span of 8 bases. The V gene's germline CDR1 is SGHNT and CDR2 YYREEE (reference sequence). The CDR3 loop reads CASSLQGAGELFF. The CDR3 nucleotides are TGTGCCAGCAGCTTACAGGGTGCCGGGGAGCTGTTTTTT. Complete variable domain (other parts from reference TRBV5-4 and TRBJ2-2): ETGVTQSPTHLIKTRGQQVTLRCSSQSGHNTVSWYQQALGQGPQFIFQYYREEENGRGNFPPRFSGLQFPNYSSELNVNALELDDSALYLCASSLQGAGELFFGEGSRLTVL.

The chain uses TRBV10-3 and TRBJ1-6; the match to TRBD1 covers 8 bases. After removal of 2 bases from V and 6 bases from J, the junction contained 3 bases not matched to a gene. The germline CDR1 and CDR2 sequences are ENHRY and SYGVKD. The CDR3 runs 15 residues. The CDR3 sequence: CAISEGTGGNSPLHF. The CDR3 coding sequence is TGTGCCATCAGTGAGGGTACAGGGGGTAATTCACCCCTCCACTTT.

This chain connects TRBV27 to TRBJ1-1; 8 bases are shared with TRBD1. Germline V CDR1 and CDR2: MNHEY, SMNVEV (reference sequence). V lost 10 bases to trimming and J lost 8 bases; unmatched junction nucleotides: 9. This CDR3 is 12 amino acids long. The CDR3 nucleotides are TGTGCCACCATGAAGACAGGGGTCGAAGCTTTCTTT. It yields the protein CATMKTGVEAFF.

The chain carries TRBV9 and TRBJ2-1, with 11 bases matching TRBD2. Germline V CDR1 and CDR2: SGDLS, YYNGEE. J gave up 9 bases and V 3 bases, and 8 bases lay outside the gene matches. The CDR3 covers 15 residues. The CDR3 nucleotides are TGTGCCAGCAGCGCGGGACTAGCGGCCCCCGTTGAGCAGTTCTTC. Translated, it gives CASSAGLAAPVEQFF.

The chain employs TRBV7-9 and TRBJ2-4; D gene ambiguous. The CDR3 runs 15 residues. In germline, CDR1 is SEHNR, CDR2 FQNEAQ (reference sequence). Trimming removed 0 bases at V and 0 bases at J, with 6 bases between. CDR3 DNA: TGTGCCAGCAGCTTAGCGGAGATAGCCAAAAACATTCAGTACTTC. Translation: CASSLAEIAKNIQYF. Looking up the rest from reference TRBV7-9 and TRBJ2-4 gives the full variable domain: DTGVSQNPRHKITKRGQNVTFRCDPISEHNRLYWYRQTLGQGPEFLTYFQNEAQLEKSRLLSDRFSAERPKGSFSTLEIQRTEQGDSAMYLCASSLAEIAKNIQYFGAGTRLSVL.

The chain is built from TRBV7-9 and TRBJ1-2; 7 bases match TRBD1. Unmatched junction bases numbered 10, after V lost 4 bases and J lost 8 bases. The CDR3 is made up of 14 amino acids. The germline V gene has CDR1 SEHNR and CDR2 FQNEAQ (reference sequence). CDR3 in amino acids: CASSSPGGFGGYTF. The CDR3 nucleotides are TGTGCCAGCAGCTCCCCAGGGGGGTTCGGGGGCTACACCTTC. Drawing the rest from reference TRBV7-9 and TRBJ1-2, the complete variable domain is DTGVSQNPRHKITKRGQNVTFRCDPISEHNRLYWYRQTLGQGPEFLTYFQNEAQLEKSRLLSDRFSAERPKGSFSTLEIQRTEQGDSAMYLCASSSPGGFGGYTFGSGTRLTVV.

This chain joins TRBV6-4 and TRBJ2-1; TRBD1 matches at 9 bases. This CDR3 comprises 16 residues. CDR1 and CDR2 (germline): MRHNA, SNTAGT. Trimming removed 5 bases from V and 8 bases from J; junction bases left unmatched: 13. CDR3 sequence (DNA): TGTGCCAGCAGTAAAAGGGGACCGGGACAGGGCGATGAGCAGTTCTTC. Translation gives CASSKRGPGQGDEQFF.

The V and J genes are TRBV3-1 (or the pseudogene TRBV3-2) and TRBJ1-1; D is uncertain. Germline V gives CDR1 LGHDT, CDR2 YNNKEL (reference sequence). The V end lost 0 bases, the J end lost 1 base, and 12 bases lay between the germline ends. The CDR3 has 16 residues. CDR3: CASSQEWWPGNTEAFF. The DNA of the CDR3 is TGTGCCAGCAGCCAAGAATGGTGGCCGGGGAACACTGAAGCTTTCTTT.